Below, 17 T cell receptor beta chains from the same sample are listed, as sequenced in a study of blood T cell repertoires in COVID-19. Libraries were prepared by immunoSEQ multiplex PCR; TCRdb keeps only in-frame clonotypes and omits some of them. This sample yields under 200,000 clones, of which over 80% are seen a single time; 10% to 15% belongs to the top ten. Sequenced material: PBMCs or T cells enriched from blood (not recorded which). These receptors originate from an older woman who had recovered from COVID-19.

This chain joins TRBV2 and TRBJ2-3, with D possibly matching TRBD1 (6 bases). Between the trimmed V and J ends, which lost 7 bases and 3 bases, there was a span of 14 bases. Germline CDR1 is SNHLY and CDR2 is FYNNEI. The CDR3 extends over 14 amino acids. The CDR3 reads CASTTGQKTDTQYF. CDR3 coding DNA: TGTGCCAGCACGACAGGACAGAAGACAGATACGCAGTATTTT.

The rearrangement links TRBV2 to TRBJ2-5, with 9 nucleotides matching TRBD1. V shed 10 bases and J 5 bases; nucleotides not matched to a gene: 5. The length of the CDR3 is 12 residues. CDR1 is SNHLY, CDR2 FYNNEI, per germline. Written as DNA, the CDR3 is TGTGCCACGGGACAGGGCGGGGAGACCCAGTACTTC. This sequence encodes CATGQGGETQYF.

This chain links TRBV6-6 with TRBJ2-3; 15 nucleotides align to TRBD2. This CDR3 contains 16 residues. Germline CDR1 and CDR2: MNHNY and SVGAGI (reference sequence). Trimming removed 5 bases from V and 7 bases from J; junction bases left unmatched: 7. The chain's CDR3 is CASSVSGTSGGYTQYF. The CDR3 region has the DNA TGTGCCAGCAGTGTCTCCGGGACTAGCGGGGGGTATACGCAGTATTTT.

The rearrangement links TRBV7-2 to TRBJ2-1; D perhaps matches TRBD2 (7 bases). CDR1 SGHTA and CDR2 FQGNSA come from the germline V gene. This CDR3 has 15 amino acids. The V end was cut by 1 base, the J end by 2 bases, with 9 bases between. DNA of the CDR3: TGTGCCAGCAGCTTAGTGGGGGGGCCCTACAATGAGCAGTTCTTC. Protein: CASSLVGGPYNEQFF.

The V call is TRBV11-3, the J call TRBJ2-1; D not resolved. V shed 2 bases and J shed 9 bases, with 11 bases lying between them. This CDR3 is 13 amino acids long. CDR1 and CDR2 from the germline V gene are SGHNT and YENEEA. DNA for the CDR3: TGTGCCAGCAGCTTATCGGGTCTCACTGAGCAGTTCTTC. Translating it yields CASSLSGLTEQFF.

This chain connects TRBV7-9 to TRBJ1-2; TRBD1 matches 9 bases. The CDR3 runs 17 residues. Trimming removed 6 bases from V and 0 bases from J; junction bases left unmatched: 11. Germline CDR1 reads SEHNR; CDR2 reads FQNEAQ (reference sequence). As DNA, the CDR3 is TGTGCCAGCAGTTCGTCCTCCCGGGACAGGGCTAACTATGGCTACACCTTC. This translates into CASSSSSRDRANYGYTF.

The chain is built from TRBV3-1 (or the pseudogene TRBV3-2) and TRBJ1-3; TRBD1 matches 8 bases. CDR3 length: 17 amino acids. With 4 bases clipped from V and 0 bases from J, the junction kept 8 bases outside the gene matches. Germline V gene sequence: CDR1 LGHDT, CDR2 YNNKEL (reference sequence). The CDR3 here is CASSRDRGALSGNTIYF. CDR3 nucleotides: TGTGCCAGCAGCCGCGACAGGGGAGCCCTCTCTGGAAACACCATATATTTT.

This clone came up once. This chain links TRBV7-9 with TRBJ2-7, with 9 bases lining up with TRBD1. Germline V gene lookup returns CDR1 SEHNR and CDR2 FQNEAQ (reference sequence). The CDR3 extends over 14 amino acids. V lost 5 bases and J lost 4; bases outside the gene matches: 6. The CDR3 nucleotides are TGTGCCAGCAGCAGTCCCGGGACAGGGTACGAGCAGTACTTC. This gives the protein CASSSPGTGYEQYF.

The chain recombines TRBV6-5 with TRBJ2-7; 8 bases are shared with TRBD1. Germline-derived CDR1 and CDR2 are MNHEY and SVGAGI. Trimming removed 5 bases from V and 5 bases from J; junction bases left unmatched: 8. CDR3 length: 14 residues. The CDR3 region has the DNA TGTGCCAGCAGTACCCTCAGGGGGCAGAACGAGCAGTACTTC. It codes for CASSTLRGQNEQYF.

The chain recombines TRBV27 with TRBJ2-3, with 7 bases lining up with TRBD1. Germline CDR1 MNHEY, CDR2 SMNVEV (reference sequence). After removal of 6 bases from V and 3 bases from J, the junction contained 6 bases not matched to a gene. The CDR3 loop spans 14 amino acids. The chain's CDR3 is CASRGTAQTDTQYF. The CDR3 nucleotides read TGTGCCAGCAGGGGGACAGCGCAAACAGATACGCAGTATTTT.

This clone was seen more than once but under ten times. J is TRBJ1-2 and V is TRBV5-5; tentative D call: TRBD1 (5 bases). From germline, CDR1 is SGHKS and CDR2 YYEKEE (reference sequence). The CDR3 totals 15 residues. Trimming removed 0 bases from V and 0 bases from J, with 9 bases in between. CDR3 nucleotides: TGTGCCAGCAGCTTGGTACAGACAGCTAACTATGGCTACACCTTC. It translates to CASSLVQTANYGYTF.

This chain joins TRBV7-2 and TRBJ1-2; D call uncertain. CDR1 is SGHTA, CDR2 FQGNSA, per germline. This CDR3 contains 13 residues. V shed 1 base and J shed 8 bases, with 11 bases lying between them. The CDR3 reads CASSLGDGSGYTF. The DNA for the CDR3 is TGTGCCAGCAGCTTAGGAGATGGTAGCGGCTACACCTTC.

The chain uses TRBV11-2 and TRBJ2-5, with a weak D call TRBD2 (5 bases). This CDR3 has 14 residues. Trimming removed 5 bases at V and 5 bases at J, with 15 bases between. Germline lookup yields CDR1 SGHAT and CDR2 FQNNGV. Here the CDR3 reads CASSPREFEETQYF. The CDR3 DNA reads as TGTGCCAGCAGCCCGAGGGAATTCGAGGAGACCCAGTACTTC.

This rearrangement joins TRBV11-2 to TRBJ1-5; D is perhaps TRBD1 (5 bases). The V and J ends lost 8 bases and 3 bases respectively, with 11 bases between them. Germline assignment: CDR1 SGHAT and CDR2 FQNNGV. This CDR3 comprises 13 residues. CDR3 region: CASARGDNQPQHF. The CDR3 region has the DNA TGTGCCAGCGCCCGGGGGGACAATCAGCCCCAGCATTTT. The full variable domain, in which reference TRBV11-2 and TRBJ1-5 provide the parts outside the CDR3, is EAGVAQSPRYKIIEKRQSVAFWCNPISGHATLYWYQQILGQGPKLLIQFQNNGVVDDSQLPKDRFSAERLKGVDSTLKIQPAKLEDSAVYLCASARGDNQPQHFGDGTRLSIL.

This chain joins TRBV7-8 and TRBJ2-5, with D possibly TRBD1 on 5 matching bases. Trimming cost V 3 bases and J 5 bases, with 13 bases left between them. CDR1 SGHVS and CDR2 FQNEAQ come from the germline V gene. The CDR3 has 14 residues. The CDR3 sequence is CASSFNGHDETQYF. The CDR3 DNA sequence: TGTGCCAGCAGCTTCAACGGACACGATGAGACCCAGTACTTC.

This clone has ten or more counts. CDR3 loop: CASSSTGTVSPGTSGNTIYF. The CDR3 coding sequence is TGTGCCAGCAGCTCCACAGGGACAGTCTCCCCTGGGACCTCTGGAAACACCATATATTTT. V usage is TRBV9 and J usage is TRBJ1-3; 7 bases are a match to TRBD1. Per the germline V gene, CDR1 is SGDLS and CDR2 is YYNGEE. This CDR3 has 20 residues. Losses at the gene ends were 4 bases for V and 0 bases for J; bases not matched to a gene: 19.

This clone was observed once. The chain has TRBV19 and TRBJ1-1, with TRBD1 matching over 10 bases. Per the germline V gene, CDR1 is LNHDA and CDR2 is SQIVND (reference sequence). The CDR3 extends over 13 amino acids. V dropped 3 bases and J dropped 6; count of bases not matched to a gene: 1. The CDR3 here is CASSMDRGSEAFF. CDR3 DNA sequence: TGTGCCAGTAGTATGGACAGGGGGTCTGAAGCTTTCTTT.